This T cell receptor beta chain was recovered during a study of blood T cells in healthy people across ages. For the second PCR, which ran for roughly 6 to 11 cycles, a sample-barcoded 5' primer and a J-beta primer mix were used. MiXCR, applied by TCRdb to the 5' RACE reads, yields one record per CDR3 protein. The table lists hundreds of thousands of distinct CDR3 sequences, approximately 53% of them singletons. The CDR3 extends over 13 amino acids. V lost 6 bases and J 5 bases, leaving 11 bases between the germline ends. Germline V gene lookup returns CDR1 ENHRY and CDR2 SYGVKD. This receptor was taken from a man aged 40-55 years in good health. Sequencing input: blood. The chain recombines TRBV10-3 with TRBJ2-1; a possible D gene is TRBD2 (5 bases). CDR3 nucleotides: TGTGCCATCAGGGAGGACGGACACAATGAGCAGTTCTTC. It encodes CAIREDGHNEQFF.